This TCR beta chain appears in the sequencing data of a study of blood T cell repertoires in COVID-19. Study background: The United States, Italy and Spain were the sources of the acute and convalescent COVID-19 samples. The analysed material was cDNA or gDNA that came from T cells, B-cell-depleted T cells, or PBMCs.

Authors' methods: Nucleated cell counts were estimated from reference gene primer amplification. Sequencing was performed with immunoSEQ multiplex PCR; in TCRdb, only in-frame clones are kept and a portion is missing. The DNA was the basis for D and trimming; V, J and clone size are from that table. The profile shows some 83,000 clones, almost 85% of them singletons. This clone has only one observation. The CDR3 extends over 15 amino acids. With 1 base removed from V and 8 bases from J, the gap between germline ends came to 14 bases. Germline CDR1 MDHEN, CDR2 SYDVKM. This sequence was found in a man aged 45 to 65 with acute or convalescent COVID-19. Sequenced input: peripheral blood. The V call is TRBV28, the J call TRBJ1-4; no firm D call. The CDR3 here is CASSLSSGPGEKLFF. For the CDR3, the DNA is TGTGCCAGCAGTTTATCTTCTGGCCCGGGGGAAAAACTGTTTTTT.